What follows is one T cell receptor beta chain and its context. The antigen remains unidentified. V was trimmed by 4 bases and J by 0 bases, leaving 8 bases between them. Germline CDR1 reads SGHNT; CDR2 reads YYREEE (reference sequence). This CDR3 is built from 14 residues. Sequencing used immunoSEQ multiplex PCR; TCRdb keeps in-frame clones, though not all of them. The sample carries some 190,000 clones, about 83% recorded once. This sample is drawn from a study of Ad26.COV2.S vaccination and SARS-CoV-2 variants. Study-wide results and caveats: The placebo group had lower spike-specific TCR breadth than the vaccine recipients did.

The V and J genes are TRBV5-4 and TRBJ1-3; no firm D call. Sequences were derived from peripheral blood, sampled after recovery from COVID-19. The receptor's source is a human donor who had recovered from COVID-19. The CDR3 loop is CASSGSSSGNTIYF. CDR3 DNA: TGTGCCAGCAGCGGCTCCAGCTCTGGAAACACCATATATTTT.